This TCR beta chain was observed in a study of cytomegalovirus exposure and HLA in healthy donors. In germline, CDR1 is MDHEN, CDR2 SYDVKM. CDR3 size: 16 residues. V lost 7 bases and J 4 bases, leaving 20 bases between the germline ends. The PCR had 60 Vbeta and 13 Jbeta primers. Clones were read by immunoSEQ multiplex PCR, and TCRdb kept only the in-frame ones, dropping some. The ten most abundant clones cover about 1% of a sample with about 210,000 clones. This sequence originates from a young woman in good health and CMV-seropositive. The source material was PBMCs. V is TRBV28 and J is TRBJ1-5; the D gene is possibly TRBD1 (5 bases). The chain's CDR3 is CASISTGGVVNQPQHF. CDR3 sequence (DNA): TGTGCCAGCATCTCAACGGGGGGGGTGGTTAATCAGCCCCAGCATTTT.